This T cell receptor (beta chain) was captured in a study of shared clonotypes between healthy human individuals. Study context: Researchers assigned three CD4 naive, three CD4 memory, two CD8 naive and one CD8 memory plate to each donor. Findings and caveats of the study: Shared across a few donors were 4% to 6% of the naive CD4 clonotypes.

Partitioning of CD4+ cells yielded a CD45RA+ naive subset and a CD45RA-negative memory subset. With respect to this clone: The target antigen is unknown.

Clones were read by immunoSEQ multiplex PCR, and TCRdb kept only the in-frame ones, dropping some. The sample includes some 2.4 million clones, approximately 94% of them seen just once. The V gene lost 6 bases and the J gene lost 4 bases, with 6 bases spanning the gap. CDR1 and CDR2 (germline): MNHEY, SVGAGI. The CDR3 length is 11 residues. This clonotype originated in a man younger than 30 in good health. Some clones in this sample may be carry-over from other donors' samples. This chain uses TRBV6-5 with TRBJ2-5, with D unclear. Sequencing used naive CD4+ T cells from PBMCs. Subset described: CD45RA+ positively selected. In DNA form, the CDR3 reads TGTGCCAGCAGACTCATAGAGACCCAGTACTTC. Its protein is CASRLIETQYF.